The sequence of this TCR beta chain was determined in a study of blood T cell repertoires in COVID-19. Study details: The origin of the acute and convalescent COVID-19 samples was the United States, Italy and Spain. Nucleic acid was either cDNA or gDNA, and it came from T cells, B-cell-depleted T cells, or PBMCs.

The CDR3 sequence is 17 residues long. Per the germline V gene, CDR1 is SGHDT and CDR2 is YYEEEE. With 4 bases clipped from V and 6 bases from J, the junction kept 13 bases outside the gene matches. TCRdb's copy holds only in-frame clones and misses some; the assay was immunoSEQ multiplex PCR. The table includes a few hundred thousand clones, 89% detected once. Followed longitudinally, the Seattle patients had been enrolled during active infection. This clone has only a few counts. This TCR derives from a woman aged 25 to 39 with COVID-19, enrolled during active disease. The genes are TRBV5-6 and TRBJ1-6; the match to TRBD1 covers 7 bases. What was sequenced was peripheral blood. In DNA, the CDR3 is TGTGCCAGCAGCCGTAGTCCCGGGACAGTATTTAATTCACCCCTCCACTTT. Its translation: CASSRSPGTVFNSPLHF.